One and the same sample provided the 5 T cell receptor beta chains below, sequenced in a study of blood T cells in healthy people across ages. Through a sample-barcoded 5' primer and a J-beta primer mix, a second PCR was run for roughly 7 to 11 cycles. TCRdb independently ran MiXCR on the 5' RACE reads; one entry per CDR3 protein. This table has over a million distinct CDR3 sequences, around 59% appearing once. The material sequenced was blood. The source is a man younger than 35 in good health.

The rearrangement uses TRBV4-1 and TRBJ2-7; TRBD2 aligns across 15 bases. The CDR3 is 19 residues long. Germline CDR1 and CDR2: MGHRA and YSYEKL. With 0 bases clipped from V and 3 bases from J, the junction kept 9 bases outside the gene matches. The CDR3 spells CASSQDQVGLAGGSYEQYF. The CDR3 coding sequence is TGCGCCAGCAGCCAAGACCAGGTGGGACTAGCGGGGGGAAGCTACGAGCAGTACTTC.

CDR3 nucleotides: TGCAGTGCTAGCTCGGGACAGTATGGCTACACCTTC. Encoded protein: CSASSGQYGYTF. The chain uses TRBV20-1 and TRBJ1-2, with TRBD1 matching over 7 bases. The germline V gene has CDR1 DFQATT and CDR2 SNEGSKA (reference sequence). V shed 3 bases, J shed 5 bases, and the junction held 3 bases outside the gene matches. The CDR3 loop spans 12 amino acids.

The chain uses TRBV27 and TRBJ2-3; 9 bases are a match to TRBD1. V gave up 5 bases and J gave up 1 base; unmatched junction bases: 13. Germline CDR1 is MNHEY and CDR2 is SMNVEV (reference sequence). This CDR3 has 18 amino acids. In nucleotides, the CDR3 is TGTGCCAGCAGTGCCCACCTAACAGGGGGCGATGGCACAGATACGCAGTATTTT. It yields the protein CASSAHLTGGDGTDTQYF.

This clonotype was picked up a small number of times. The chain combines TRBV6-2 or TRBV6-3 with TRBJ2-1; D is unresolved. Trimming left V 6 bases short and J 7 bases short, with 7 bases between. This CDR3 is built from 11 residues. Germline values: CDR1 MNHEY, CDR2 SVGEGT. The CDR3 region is CASRLVNEQFF. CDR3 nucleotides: TGTGCCAGCAGGCTAGTAAATGAGCAGTTCTTC.

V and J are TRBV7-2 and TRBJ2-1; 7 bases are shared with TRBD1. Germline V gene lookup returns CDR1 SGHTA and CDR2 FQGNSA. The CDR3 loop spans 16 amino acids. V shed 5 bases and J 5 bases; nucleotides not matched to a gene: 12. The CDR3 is CASSPRQGGSHNEQFF. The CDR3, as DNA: TGTGCCAGCAGCCCAAGACAGGGTGGGTCCCACAATGAGCAGTTCTTC.